Each of the 23 T cell receptor beta chains below was sequenced from the same sample in a study of shared clonotypes between healthy human individuals. This table comes from immunoSEQ multiplex PCR, and its TCRdb copy is limited to in-frame clones, with some not included. The sample contains 1.4 million or so clones, 98% of which appear only once. The sequenced material came from naive CD4+ T cells sorted from blood. The subset here: CD45RA+ positively selected. The receptors were gathered from a man aged 30 to 39 in good health.

The CDR3 DNA follows: TGTGCCACCAGCAGAGAGGGGGGGGTGCGCGAGCAGTACTTC. Encoded protein: CATSREGGVREQYF. This chain connects TRBV15 to TRBJ2-7; TRBD2 matches at 7 bases. CDR1 and CDR2 from the germline V gene are LNHNV and YYDKDF (reference sequence). The junction had 5 bases not matched to a gene; V was cut back by 0 bases and J by 6 bases. This CDR3 spans 14 amino acids.

A word on this clone: This CDR3 is also generated by other DNA sequences in the sample. J is TRBJ2-1 and V is TRBV10-1; D not resolved. Trimming took off 2 bases at V and 1 base at J, with 3 bases between the two ends. The V gene's germline CDR1 is WNHNN and CDR2 SYGVQD (reference sequence). The CDR3 is made up of 13 amino acids. The CDR3 sequence is CASSEGSYNEQFF. CDR3 DNA sequence: TGCGCCAGCAGTGAGGGATCCTACAATGAGCAGTTCTTC.

This chain links TRBV7-8 with TRBJ1-4, with 7 bases that match TRBD1. Germline assignment: CDR1 SGHVS and CDR2 FQNEAQ. V lost 4 bases, J lost 5 bases, and 10 bases stayed unmatched. This CDR3 is built from 16 residues. CDR3 residues: CASSSLPGQTNEKLFF. The CDR3, as DNA: TGTGCCAGCAGCTCCTTGCCGGGACAGACAAATGAAAAACTGTTTTTT.

The J gene is TRBJ2-7, the V gene TRBV5-1; no reliable D call. Germline CDR1 and CDR2: SGHRS and YFSETQ. The CDR3 totals 15 residues. The V end was cut by 0 bases, the J end by 0 bases, with 10 bases between. The CDR3 DNA follows: TGCGCCAGCAGCTTGGACTACCCCAGCTCCTACGAGCAGTACTTC. Translating it yields CASSLDYPSSYEQYF.

This clone was detected only once. In the same sample, other DNA sequences code for this CDR3. The rearrangement joins TRBV4-3 to TRBJ2-7; D is possibly TRBD2 (6 bases). Germline CDR1 reads LGHNA; CDR2 reads YSLEER. This CDR3 spans 14 amino acids. V dropped 3 bases and J dropped 0 bases, with 9 bases sitting between them. The CDR3 spells CASSQERASYEQYF. As DNA, the CDR3 is TGCGCCAGCAGCCAGGAGCGGGCCTCCTACGAGCAGTACTTC.

The rearrangement links TRBV29-1 to TRBJ2-1; D is perhaps TRBD1 or TRBD2 (6 bases each). The CDR3 loop spans 15 amino acids. Per the germline V gene, CDR1 is SQVTM and CDR2 is ANQGSEA. The CDR3 is CGTLGGRSSYNEQFF. The CDR3 coding sequence is TGCGGTACTCTGGGGGGCCGAAGCTCCTACAATGAGCAGTTCTTC.

The rearrangement links TRBV10-2 to TRBJ1-2, with D possibly matching TRBD1 (5 bases). Germline V lookup: CDR1 WSHSY, CDR2 SAAADI. The V end lost 4 bases, the J end lost 8 bases, and 17 bases lay between the germline ends. There are 14 residues in the CDR3. CDR3 region: CASSVRDPEGGYTF. CDR3 nucleotides: TGCGCCAGCAGTGTAAGGGACCCTGAAGGGGGCTACACCTTC.

The chain couples TRBV28 to TRBJ2-7; unclear D gene. The CDR3 runs to 14 residues. Germline V gene data show CDR1 as MDHEN and CDR2 as SYDVKM. With 6 bases removed from V and 6 bases from J, the gap between germline ends came to 18 bases. The CDR3 loop is CASSQGPVTGEQYF. The CDR3 nucleotides are TGTGCCAGCAGCCAAGGCCCCGTGACGGGCGAGCAGTACTTC.

This clone was counted a single time. V gene TRBV9 combines with J gene TRBJ2-7; a weak D match, TRBD1 (5 bases). Deletions cut 2 bases from V and 1 base from J, with 10 bases between. This CDR3 is built from 14 residues. Per the germline V gene, CDR1 is SGDLS and CDR2 is YYNGEE. Written as DNA, the CDR3 is TGTGCCAGCAGCGTTTCGACAGAATCCTACGAGCAGTACTTC. Its protein is CASSVSTESYEQYF.

The CDR3 DNA sequence: TGCAGCGTTGGGCGGATTCCTAGCGGGAGGGCGTCTGATACGCAGTATTTT. Protein sequence: CSVGRIPSGRASDTQYF. The chain employs TRBV29-1 and TRBJ2-3, with 12 bases that match TRBD2. The CDR3 totals 17 residues. The V and J ends lost 4 bases and 6 bases, in that order; junction bases with no gene match: 14. In germline, CDR1 is SQVTM, CDR2 ANQGSEA.

The chain links TRBV5-4 to TRBJ2-7, with 8 bases lining up with TRBD2. V shed 2 bases, J shed 5 bases, and the junction held 15 bases outside the gene matches. CDR1 is SGHNT and CDR2 is YYREEE in the germline V gene (reference sequence). The CDR3 sequence is 17 residues long. CDR3 residues: CASSLGIGVSGVNEQYF. The DNA of the CDR3 is TGTGCCAGCAGCTTAGGTATAGGGGTTAGCGGGGTGAACGAGCAGTACTTC.

The gene calls are TRBV29-1 and TRBJ2-5; tentatively, D is TRBD1 or TRBD2 (5 bases each). V dropped 2 bases and J dropped 5 bases, with 18 bases sitting between them. The CDR3 runs 15 residues. Germline CDR1 SQVTM, CDR2 ANQGSEA. CDR3 region: CSVEPARGPAETQYF. CDR3 DNA sequence: TGCAGCGTTGAACCCGCCCGGGGACCCGCGGAGACCCAGTACTTC.

The chain uses TRBV4-2 and TRBJ2-7; TRBD2 matches at 10 bases. Germline lookup yields CDR1 LGHNA and CDR2 YNFKEQ. CDR3 size: 17 residues. V was pared by 3 bases and J by 0 bases, with 8 bases of the junction left unmatched. The CDR3 DNA sequence: TGTGCCAGCAGCCAGGTCGGTAGCGGGAGGCTCTCCTACGAGCAGTACTTC. The encoded protein is CASSQVGSGRLSYEQYF.

J is TRBJ2-3 and V is TRBV5-1; D gene unclear. Per the germline V gene, CDR1 is SGHRS and CDR2 is YFSETQ. Trimming cost V 0 bases and J 4 bases, with 9 bases left between them. The CDR3 sequence is 14 residues long. The CDR3 region is CASSLGRNSDTQYF. CDR3 nucleotide sequence: TGCGCCAGCAGCTTGGGTAGAAACTCAGATACGCAGTATTTT.

This clone was observed once. CDR3 nucleotides: TGTGCCTGGAGTAACCTCAACGTCAATCAGCCCCAGCATTTT. This translates into CAWSNLNVNQPQHF. The chain carries TRBV30 and TRBJ1-5; D ambiguous. V lost 2 bases and J 3 bases, leaving 11 bases between the germline ends. This CDR3 spans 14 amino acids. CDR1 GTSNPN and CDR2 SVGIG come from the germline V gene (reference sequence).

The rearrangement links TRBV29-1 to TRBJ1-1; tentative D call: TRBD1 (6 bases). V was pared by 8 bases and J by 1 base, with 17 bases between. This CDR3 is 14 amino acids long. Per germline, CDR1 SQVTM and CDR2 ANQGSEA. CDR3 bases: TGCAGCCACACTGAGACAGGACCGAACACTGAAGCTTTCTTT. It yields the protein CSHTETGPNTEAFF.

The chain has TRBV7-9 and TRBJ2-5; D not resolved. The CDR3 is 15 amino acids. Germline-derived CDR1 and CDR2 are SEHNR and FQNEAQ (reference sequence). V lost 3 bases, J lost 2 bases, and 13 bases lay in between. CDR3 coding DNA: TGTGCCAGCAGCTTGGACCCCCCAGGACAAGAGACCCAGTACTTC. Translating it yields CASSLDPPGQETQYF.

The chain's CDR3 is CSHITEGRLGTEAFF. The CDR3 nucleotides read TGCAGCCACATAACGGAGGGGAGGCTTGGCACTGAAGCTTTCTTT. The chain is built from TRBV29-1 and TRBJ1-1, with D possibly matching TRBD1 (5 bases). The V gene lost 8 bases and the J gene lost 4 bases, with 23 bases spanning the gap. This CDR3 contains 15 residues. Germline V gene lookup returns CDR1 SQVTM and CDR2 ANQGSEA.

As for this clone: In the same sample, other DNA sequences code for this CDR3. Written as DNA, the CDR3 is TGCAGTGCTACTTCTCTGAATGAGCAGTTCTTC. It yields the protein CSATSLNEQFF. This sequence joins TRBV20-1 and TRBJ2-1; D unclear. CDR1 and CDR2 from the germline V gene are DFQATT and SNEGSKA (reference sequence). V was shortened by 4 bases and J by 7 bases, with 8 bases between the two germline ends. The CDR3 is made up of 11 amino acids.

The J gene is TRBJ2-2, the V gene TRBV25-1; D call uncertain. The germline CDR1 and CDR2 sequences are MGHDK and SYGVNS. V dropped 3 bases and J dropped 5 bases, with 10 bases sitting between them. The CDR3 is 14 residues long. Written as DNA, the CDR3 is TGTGCCAGCAGTGATGGGGTACGGACCGGGGAGCTGTTTTTT. Protein sequence: CASSDGVRTGELFF.

This clone was observed once. The chain joins TRBV28 to TRBJ1-2; D may be TRBD1 (6 bases). This CDR3 contains 14 residues. Trimming pared 5 bases from V and 7 bases from J, leaving 17 bases between. Germline CDR1 reads MDHEN; CDR2 reads SYDVKM. This CDR3 is CASSADTGRAGYTF. Here the CDR3 DNA reads TGTGCCAGCAGTGCCGACACAGGGCGGGCTGGCTACACCTTC.

This sequence joins TRBV27 and TRBJ1-5, with unresolved D. CDR3 size: 16 residues. Germline V gene lookup returns CDR1 MNHEY and CDR2 SMNVEV (reference sequence). The germline V and J ends were trimmed by 5 bases and 2 bases, with 16 bases remaining between them. In nucleotides, the CDR3 is TGTGCCAGCAGTGAGGTAGGAGCAAAGGGCAATCAGCCCCAGCATTTT. Translated: CASSEVGAKGNQPQHF.

Concerning this clone: Other DNA sequences within the sample encode an identical CDR3. V gene TRBV5-1 combines with J gene TRBJ2-5, with D maybe TRBD2 (5 bases). Germline CDR1 and CDR2: SGHRS and YFSETQ. This CDR3 comprises 13 residues. Deletions cut 4 bases from V and 5 bases from J, with 12 bases between. CDR3 residues: CASSGAAQETQYF. As DNA, the CDR3 is TGCGCCAGCAGCGGAGCGGCCCAGGAGACCCAGTACTTC.